The 18 T cell receptor beta chains reported below all come from one sample, sequenced in a study of blood T cell repertoires in COVID-19. Produced via immunoSEQ multiplex PCR; TCRdb's table is partial and in-frame only. The sample records around 200,000 clones, about nine tenths being singletons. The sample comprised PBMCs or T cells enriched from blood (not recorded which). These receptors were obtained from a man younger than 40 who had recovered from COVID-19.

The chain joins TRBV6-5 to TRBJ1-3, with 10 bases lining up with TRBD1. There are 15 residues in the CDR3. Germline V gives CDR1 MNHEY, CDR2 SVGAGI. The V segment lost 6 bases and the J segment 1 base; nucleotides outside the gene matches: 3. CDR3 sequence (DNA): TGTGCCAGCAGGGGACAGGGGAGATCTGGAAACACCATATATTTT. It yields the protein CASRGQGRSGNTIYF.

This chain joins TRBV7-2 and TRBJ2-1; D is possibly TRBD2 (6 bases). This CDR3 contains 15 residues. V was pared by 0 bases and J by 5 bases, with 11 bases between. Germline CDR1 SGHTA, CDR2 FQGNSA. The DNA of the CDR3 is TGTGCCAGCAGCTTAGCGCTAGCGAAGAACAATGAGCAGTTCTTC. The encoded protein is CASSLALAKNNEQFF.

The chain is built from TRBV5-1 and TRBJ1-2; 7 nucleotides line up with TRBD1. With 4 bases clipped from V and 6 bases from J, the junction kept 18 bases outside the gene matches. The CDR3 is 17 residues long. Germline V gives CDR1 SGHRS, CDR2 YFSETQ. CDR3 bases: TGCGCCAGCAGCAAGGTATTCCGGGACAGAGTTGCGCATGGCTACACCTTC. Translated: CASSKVFRDRVAHGYTF.

The chain employs TRBV11-2 and TRBJ2-7, with D tentatively TRBD2 (5 bases). Deletions cut 1 base from V and 3 bases from J, with 13 bases between. Germline CDR1 is SGHAT and CDR2 is FQNNGV. This CDR3 contains 15 residues. CDR3 amino acids: CASSLVAAGDYEQYF. In nucleotides, the CDR3 is TGTGCCAGCAGCTTAGTTGCCGCGGGCGACTACGAGCAGTACTTC.

The chain carries TRBV30 and TRBJ2-3, with TRBD2 identical over 7 bases. The CDR3 sequence is 16 residues long. Per germline, CDR1 GTSNPN and CDR2 SVGIG (reference sequence). Losses at the gene ends were 4 bases for V and 3 bases for J; bases not matched to a gene: 13. As DNA, the CDR3 is TGTGCCTGGAAATCAGGTTTCGGGGGGACTACAGATACGCAGTATTTT. Translating gives CAWKSGFGGTTDTQYF.

As for this clone: Given a much more abundant clone one base away, this may be a read error. The sample contains more than one DNA sequence encoding this CDR3. The chain joins TRBV2 to TRBJ2-5; D unclear. This CDR3 spans 11 amino acids. V was pared by 2 bases and J by 5 bases, with 3 bases between. Germline V gives CDR1 SNHLY, CDR2 FYNNEI. CDR3 residues: CASSERETQYF. DNA for the CDR3: TGTGCCAGCAGTGAACGGGAGACCCAGTACTTC.

The chain joins TRBV30 to TRBJ1-5; TRBD1 matches at 8 bases. From germline, CDR1 is GTSNPN and CDR2 SVGIG (reference sequence). The J segment lost 7 bases and the V segment lost 1 base, leaving 3 bases of the junction unmatched. CDR3 size: 13 residues. This CDR3 is CAWSGQGTQPQHF. The CDR3 DNA reads as TGTGCCTGGAGTGGACAGGGGACCCAGCCCCAGCATTTT.

The chain couples TRBV5-4 to TRBJ2-5; D is perhaps TRBD1 (5 bases). The CDR3 covers 16 residues. The V end lost 4 bases, the J end lost 5 bases, and 21 bases lay between the germline ends. Germline loops: CDR1 SGHNT, CDR2 YYREEE (reference sequence). The CDR3 loop reads CASSPKQERPAETQYF. DNA of the CDR3: TGTGCCAGCAGCCCCAAACAGGAACGCCCCGCCGAGACCCAGTACTTC.

The chain couples TRBV5-1 to TRBJ2-1; D is possibly TRBD2 (6 bases). The CDR3 is made up of 15 amino acids. Per the germline V gene, CDR1 is SGHRS and CDR2 is YFSETQ. Trimming took 3 bases from V and 6 from J, leaving 16 bases between them. The CDR3 DNA is TGCGCCAGCAGCTCATCTTCGGGACTTGGCAATGAGCAGTTCTTC. Encoded protein: CASSSSSGLGNEQFF.

The J gene is TRBJ2-3, the V gene TRBV27; a possible D gene is TRBD1 (6 bases). The CDR3 extends over 14 amino acids. V lost 3 bases to trimming and J lost 3 bases, with 10 bases between them. CDR1 and CDR2 from the germline V gene are MNHEY and SMNVEV (reference sequence). CDR3 coding DNA: TGTGCCAGCAGTTTCAGGGGTGTTACAGATACGCAGTATTTT. Translating gives CASSFRGVTDTQYF.

There are a few counts of this clone. The chain links TRBV4-3 to TRBJ2-3; D not resolved. V gave up 4 bases and J gave up 1 base, with 12 bases separating them. There are 15 residues in the CDR3. Germline CDR1 is LGHNA and CDR2 is YSLEER. Here the CDR3 DNA reads TGCGCCAGCAGCCGGAACCCAACAGGCACAGATACGCAGTATTTT. Amino acids: CASSRNPTGTDTQYF.

The genes are TRBV4-3 and TRBJ2-7; no firm D call. CDR3 length: 16 amino acids. Between the trimmed V and J ends, which lost 0 bases and 7 bases, there was a span of 19 bases. Germline CDR1 reads LGHNA; CDR2 reads YSLEER. CDR3: CASSQDGGPSLWEQYF. As DNA, the CDR3 is TGCGCCAGCAGCCAAGATGGCGGTCCCTCCCTTTGGGAGCAGTACTTC.

The chain is built from TRBV27 and TRBJ2-1; 8 positions match TRBD2. V dropped 6 bases and J dropped 6; count of bases not matched to a gene: 7. The CDR3 is 14 amino acids. CDR1 and CDR2 (germline): MNHEY, SMNVEV (reference sequence). CDR3 DNA sequence: TGTGCCAGCAGGCAATCCGGGACTAGCAATGAGCAGTTCTTC. This encodes CASRQSGTSNEQFF.

The chain joins TRBV7-9 to TRBJ1-2; 8 nucleotides line up with TRBD1. J lost 0 bases, V lost 5 bases, and 2 bases had no gene match. Germline loops: CDR1 SEHNR, CDR2 FQNEAQ (reference sequence). This CDR3 contains 14 residues. The CDR3 protein is CASSPTGANYGYTF. The CDR3 nucleotides are TGTGCCAGCAGCCCGACAGGGGCTAACTATGGCTACACCTTC. Supplemented by reference TRBV7-9 and TRBJ1-2, the full variable domain reads DTGVSQNPRHKITKRGQNVTFRCDPISEHNRLYWYRQTLGQGPEFLTYFQNEAQLEKSRLLSDRFSAERPKGSFSTLEIQRTEQGDSAMYLCASSPTGANYGYTFGSGTRLTVV.

This clone showed up just once. The rearrangement links TRBV21-1 to TRBJ2-1; the D call in the table, TRBD2, was not verified against the DNA. TRBV21-1 is shown as a pseudogene. The CDR3 runs 17 residues. The CDR3 sequence is CASSKSTAGGFVNEQFF. CDR3 nucleotides: TGTGCCAGCAGCAAGTCCACTGCGGGGGGCTTCGTCAATGAGCAGTTCTTC.

V gene TRBV19 combines with J gene TRBJ2-5; 11 nucleotides match TRBD1. The germline V gene has CDR1 LNHDA and CDR2 SQIVND (reference sequence). V lost 1 base and J lost 5; bases outside the gene matches: 3. This CDR3 region has 15 residues. Here the CDR3 reads CASSIGTGGSETQYF. The CDR3 DNA follows: TGTGCCAGTAGTATAGGGACAGGGGGCTCCGAGACCCAGTACTTC. Full variable domain (outside the CDR3, taken from reference TRBV19 and TRBJ2-5): DGGITQSPKYLFRKEGQNVTLSCEQNLNHDAMYWYRQDPGQGLRLIYYSQIVNDFQKGDIAEGYSVSREKKESFPLTVTSAQKNPTAFYLCASSIGTGGSETQYFGPGTRLLVL.

This clone occurred a few times. The gene calls are TRBV19 and TRBJ2-3, with 7 bases fitting TRBD2. The germline V gene has CDR1 LNHDA and CDR2 SQIVND (reference sequence). The CDR3 runs to 14 residues. Trimming removed 5 bases from V and 1 base from J; junction bases left unmatched: 3. The chain's CDR3 is CASSGLEGTDTQYF. CDR3 nucleotides: TGTGCCAGTAGTGGACTAGAAGGCACAGATACGCAGTATTTT.

This clone appeared a few times. V and J are TRBV5-6 and TRBJ1-5; D is unclear. The V gene's germline CDR1 is SGHDT and CDR2 YYEEEE. This CDR3 contains 14 residues. V was trimmed by 0 bases and J by 6 bases, leaving 10 bases between them. This CDR3 is CASSLAREGQPQHF. The CDR3 coding sequence is TGTGCCAGCAGCTTGGCCCGGGAAGGTCAGCCCCAGCATTTT.